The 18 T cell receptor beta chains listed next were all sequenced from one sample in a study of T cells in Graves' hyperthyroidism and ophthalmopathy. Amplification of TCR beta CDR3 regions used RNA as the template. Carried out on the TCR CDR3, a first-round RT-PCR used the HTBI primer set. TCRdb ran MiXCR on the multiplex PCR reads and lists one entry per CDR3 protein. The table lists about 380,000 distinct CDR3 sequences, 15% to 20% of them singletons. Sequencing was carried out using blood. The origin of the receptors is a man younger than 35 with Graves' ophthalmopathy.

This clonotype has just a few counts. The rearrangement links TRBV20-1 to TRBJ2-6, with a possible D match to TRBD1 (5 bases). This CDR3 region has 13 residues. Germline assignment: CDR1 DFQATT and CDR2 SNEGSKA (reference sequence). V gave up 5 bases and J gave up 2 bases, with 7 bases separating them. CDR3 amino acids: CSAHRPGANVLTF. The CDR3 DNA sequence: TGCAGTGCTCACAGGCCTGGGGCCAACGTCCTGACTTTC.

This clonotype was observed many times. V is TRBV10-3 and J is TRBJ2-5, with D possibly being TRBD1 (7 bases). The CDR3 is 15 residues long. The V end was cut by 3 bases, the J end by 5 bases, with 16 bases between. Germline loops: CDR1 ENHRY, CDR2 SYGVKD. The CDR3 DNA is TGTGCCATCAGTGATACGGCAGGGGGAGGCGAGACCCAGTACTTC. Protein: CAISDTAGGGETQYF.

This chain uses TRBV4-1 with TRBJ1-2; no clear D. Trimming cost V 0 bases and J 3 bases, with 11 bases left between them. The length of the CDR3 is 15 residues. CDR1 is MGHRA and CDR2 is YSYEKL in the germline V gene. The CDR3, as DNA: TGCGCCAGCAGCCAAGATTCCGGGGTGGACTATGGCTACACCTTC. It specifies CASSQDSGVDYGYTF.

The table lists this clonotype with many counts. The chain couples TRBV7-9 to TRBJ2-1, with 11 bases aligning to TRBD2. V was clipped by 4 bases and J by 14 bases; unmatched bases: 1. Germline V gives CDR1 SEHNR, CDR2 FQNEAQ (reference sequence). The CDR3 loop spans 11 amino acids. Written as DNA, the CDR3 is TGTGCCAGCAGCTCTAGCGGGGGGAAGTTCTTC. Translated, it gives CASSSSGGKFF.

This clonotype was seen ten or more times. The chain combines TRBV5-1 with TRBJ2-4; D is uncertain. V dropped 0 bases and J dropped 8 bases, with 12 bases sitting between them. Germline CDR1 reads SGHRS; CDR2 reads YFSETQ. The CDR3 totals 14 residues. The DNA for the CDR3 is TGCGCCAGCAGCTTGGGCGACGGTGGAGACATTCAGTACTTC. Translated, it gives CASSLGDGGDIQYF.

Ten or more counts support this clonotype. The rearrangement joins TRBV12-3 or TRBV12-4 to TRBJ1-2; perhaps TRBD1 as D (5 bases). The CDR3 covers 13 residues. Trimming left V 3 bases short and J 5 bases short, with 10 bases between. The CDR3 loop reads CASSFAGGYGYTF. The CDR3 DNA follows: TGTGCCAGCAGTTTTGCTGGGGGGTATGGCTACACCTTC.

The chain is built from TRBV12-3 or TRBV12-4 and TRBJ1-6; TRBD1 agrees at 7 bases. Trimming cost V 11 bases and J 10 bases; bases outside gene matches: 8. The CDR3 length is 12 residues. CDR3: CAARQGGSPLHF. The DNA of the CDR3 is TGTGCCGCCAGACAGGGTGGGTCACCCCTCCACTTT.

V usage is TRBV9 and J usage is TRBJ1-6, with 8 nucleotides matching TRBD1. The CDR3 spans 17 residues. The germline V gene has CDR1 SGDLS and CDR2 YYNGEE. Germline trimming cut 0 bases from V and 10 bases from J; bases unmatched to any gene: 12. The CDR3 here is CASSVARGGDRTSPLHF. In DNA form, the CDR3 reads TGTGCCAGCAGCGTAGCGAGAGGAGGGGACAGGACCTCACCCCTCCACTTT.

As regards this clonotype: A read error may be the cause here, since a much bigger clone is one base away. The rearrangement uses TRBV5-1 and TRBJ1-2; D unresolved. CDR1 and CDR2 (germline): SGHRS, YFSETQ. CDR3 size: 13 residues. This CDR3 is CASSFVDNYGYTF. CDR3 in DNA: TGTGCCAGCAGCTTTGTAGACAACTATGGCTACACCTTC.

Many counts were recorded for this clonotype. CDR3 protein: CASSLNGGPRGPQYF. The CDR3 nucleotides are TGTGCCAGCAGCCTCAACGGGGGGCCCCGGGGCCCGCAGTATTTT. The chain recombines TRBV7-3 with TRBJ2-3; maybe TRBD2 (7 bases). Germline CDR1 and CDR2: SGHTA and FQGTGA. The CDR3 length is 15 residues. V was cut by 5 bases and J by 10 bases, with 22 bases left in between.

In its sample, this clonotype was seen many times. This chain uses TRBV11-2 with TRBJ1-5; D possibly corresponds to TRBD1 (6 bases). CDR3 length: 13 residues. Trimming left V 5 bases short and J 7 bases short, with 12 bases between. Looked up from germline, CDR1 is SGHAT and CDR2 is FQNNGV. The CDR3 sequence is CASSLRTAQPQHF. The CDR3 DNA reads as TGTGCCAGCAGCCTCCGGACAGCCCAGCCCCAGCATTTT.

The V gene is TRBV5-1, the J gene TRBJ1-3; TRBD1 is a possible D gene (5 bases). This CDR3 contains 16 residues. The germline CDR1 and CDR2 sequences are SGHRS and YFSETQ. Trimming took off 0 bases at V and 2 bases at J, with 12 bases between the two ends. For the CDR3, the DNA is TGCGCCAGCAGCTTGGCCGGGAGGGGCCCTGGAAACACCATATATTTT. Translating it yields CASSLAGRGPGNTIYF.

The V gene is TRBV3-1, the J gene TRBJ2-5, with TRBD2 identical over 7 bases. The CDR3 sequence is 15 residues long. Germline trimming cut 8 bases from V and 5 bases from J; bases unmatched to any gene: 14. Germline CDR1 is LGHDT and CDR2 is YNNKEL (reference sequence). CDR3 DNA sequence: TGTGCCAGCGGGGGGAAAGGGCAGGGAGGGGAGACCCAGTACTTC. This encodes CASGGKGQGGETQYF.

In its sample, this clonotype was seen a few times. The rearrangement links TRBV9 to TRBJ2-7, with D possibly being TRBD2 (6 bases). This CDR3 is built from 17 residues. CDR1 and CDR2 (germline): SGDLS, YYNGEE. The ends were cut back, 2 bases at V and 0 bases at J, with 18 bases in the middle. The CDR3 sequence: CASSVGTYPFSSYEQYF. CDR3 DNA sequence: TGTGCCAGCAGCGTTGGGACTTACCCTTTTAGCTCCTACGAGCAGTACTTC.

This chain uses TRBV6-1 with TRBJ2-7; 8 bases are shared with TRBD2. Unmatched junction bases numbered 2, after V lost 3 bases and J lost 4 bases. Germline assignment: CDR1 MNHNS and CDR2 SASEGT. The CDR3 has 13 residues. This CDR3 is CASSEPGGYEQYF. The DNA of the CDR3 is TGTGCCAGCAGTGAGCCGGGGGGGTACGAGCAGTACTTC.

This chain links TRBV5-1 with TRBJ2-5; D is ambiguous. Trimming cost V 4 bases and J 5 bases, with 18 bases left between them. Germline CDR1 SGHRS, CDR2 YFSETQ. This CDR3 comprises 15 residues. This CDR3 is CASSPPSNLGETQYF. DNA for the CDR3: TGCGCCAGCAGCCCGCCATCGAACCTAGGGGAGACCCAGTACTTC.

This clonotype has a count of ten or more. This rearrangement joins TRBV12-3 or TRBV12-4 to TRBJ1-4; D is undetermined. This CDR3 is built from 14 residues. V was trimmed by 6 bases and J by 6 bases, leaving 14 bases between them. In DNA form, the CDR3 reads TGTGCCAGCAGCCGGGCCACTGAGTATGAAAAACTGTTTTTT. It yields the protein CASSRATEYEKLFF.

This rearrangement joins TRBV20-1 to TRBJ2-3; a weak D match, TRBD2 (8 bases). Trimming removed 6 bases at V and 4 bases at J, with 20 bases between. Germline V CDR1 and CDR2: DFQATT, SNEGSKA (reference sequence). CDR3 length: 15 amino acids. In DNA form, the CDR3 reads TGCAGTGCCCCCCCTGGGACAGCGGGGGCAGATACGCAGTATTTT. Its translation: CSAPPGTAGADTQYF.